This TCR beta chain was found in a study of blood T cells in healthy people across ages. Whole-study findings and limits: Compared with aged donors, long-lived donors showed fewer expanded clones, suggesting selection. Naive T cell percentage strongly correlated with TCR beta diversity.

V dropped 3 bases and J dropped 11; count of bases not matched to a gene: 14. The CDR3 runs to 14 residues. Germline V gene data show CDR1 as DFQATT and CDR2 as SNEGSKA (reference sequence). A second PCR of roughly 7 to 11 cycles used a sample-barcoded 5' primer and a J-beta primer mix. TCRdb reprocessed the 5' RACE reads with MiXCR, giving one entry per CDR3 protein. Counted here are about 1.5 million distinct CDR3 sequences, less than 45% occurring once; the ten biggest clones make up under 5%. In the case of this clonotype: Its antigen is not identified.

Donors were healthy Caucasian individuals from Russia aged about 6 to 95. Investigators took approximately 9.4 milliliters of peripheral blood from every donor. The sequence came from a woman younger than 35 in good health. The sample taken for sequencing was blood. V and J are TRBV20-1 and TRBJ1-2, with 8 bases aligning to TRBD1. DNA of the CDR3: TGCAGTGCTAGGGGGCCGGGACAGGAGGCTGGGTACACCTTC. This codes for CSARGPGQEAGYTF.